These 9 T cell receptor beta chains originate from one sample sequenced in a study of blood T cell repertoires in COVID-19. Generated by immunoSEQ multiplex PCR, the TCRdb table keeps only in-frame clones and is missing some. The sample contains some 300,000 clones, over 75% of which appear only once. Sequencing was carried out using PBMCs or T cells enriched from blood (not recorded which). Receptors originate from a woman in her twenties or thirties who had recovered from COVID-19.

The chain recombines TRBV9 with TRBJ1-4, with D unresolved. This CDR3 has 14 amino acids. Germline CDR1 reads SGDLS; CDR2 reads YYNGEE. The V gene lost 4 bases and the J gene lost 5 bases, with 12 bases spanning the gap. CDR3 in DNA: TGTGCCAGCAGCCCCGGAGGGATGAATGAAAAACTGTTTTTT. Amino acids: CASSPGGMNEKLFF.

The chain links TRBV7-9 to TRBJ1-5; no clear D gene. Germline loops: CDR1 SEHNR, CDR2 FQNEAQ (reference sequence). The V end lost 4 bases, the J end lost 3 bases, and 4 bases lay between the germline ends. The CDR3 spans 12 residues. In DNA, the CDR3 is TGTGCCAGCAGCTCTCCCAATCAGCCCCAGCATTTT. It is translated as CASSSPNQPQHF.

This chain connects TRBV6-1 to TRBJ2-7; D is uncertain. The CDR3 is 16 amino acids. CDR1 is MNHNS and CDR2 is SASEGT in the germline V gene. Trimming took 0 bases from V and 6 from J, leaving 18 bases between them. CDR3 amino acids: CASSEAVREVRIEQYF. In DNA form, the CDR3 reads TGTGCCAGCAGTGAAGCTGTGCGAGAGGTACGAATCGAGCAGTACTTC.

The chain carries TRBV5-4 and TRBJ2-2; D is perhaps TRBD1 (5 bases). There are 16 residues in the CDR3. Germline V gene sequence: CDR1 SGHNT, CDR2 YYREEE (reference sequence). Deletions cut 4 bases from V and 0 bases from J, with 13 bases between. The CDR3 loop is CASSAMQGANTGELFF. CDR3 nucleotide sequence: TGTGCCAGCAGCGCAATGCAGGGCGCGAACACCGGGGAGCTGTTTTTT.

This clone was observed a few times. J is TRBJ1-5 and V is TRBV19; D is unclear. V lost 3 bases and J lost 0, with 12 bases in between. The CDR3 has 16 residues. Germline V gene lookup returns CDR1 LNHDA and CDR2 SQIVND (reference sequence). The CDR3 sequence is CASSIGRGSSNQPQHF. The CDR3 DNA follows: TGTGCCAGTAGTATTGGCCGAGGCAGTAGCAATCAGCCCCAGCATTTT.

The rearrangement uses TRBV4-2 and TRBJ2-3, with 9 bases aligning to TRBD2. In germline, CDR1 is LGHNA, CDR2 YNFKEQ. The CDR3 loop spans 17 amino acids. V gave up 1 base and J gave up 3 bases; unmatched junction bases: 8. This CDR3 reads CASSQGAAGGPTDTQYF. In nucleotides, the CDR3 is TGTGCCAGCAGCCAAGGGGCGGCGGGGGGGCCTACAGATACGCAGTATTTT.

The V gene is TRBV11-2, the J gene TRBJ2-7; D is uncertain. Germline CDR1 SGHAT, CDR2 FQNNGV. Trimming took off 2 bases at V and 4 bases at J, with 15 bases between the two ends. The CDR3 extends over 15 amino acids. CDR3 coding DNA: TGTGCCAGCAGCTTACCCCGACTCGCCGTGTACGAGCAGTACTTC. This translates into CASSLPRLAVYEQYF.

The genes are TRBV2 and TRBJ2-7; 7 bases are a match to TRBD2. With 6 bases clipped from V and 0 bases from J, the junction kept 2 bases outside the gene matches. This CDR3 contains 13 residues. Germline assignment: CDR1 SNHLY and CDR2 FYNNEI. The DNA for the CDR3 is TGTGCCAGCAGGGGAGGGAGCTCCTACGAGCAGTACTTC. Amino acid sequence: CASRGGSSYEQYF. The variable domain in full, completed from reference TRBV2 and TRBJ2-7, reads EPEVTQTPSHQVTQMGQEVILRCVPISNHLYFYWYRQILGQKVEFLVSFYNNEISEKSEIFDDQFSVERPDGSNFTLKIRSTKLEDSAMYFCASRGGSSYEQYFGPGTRLTVT.

This clone occurred a few times. This chain joins TRBV6-6 and TRBJ2-7; D is unclear. V lost 4 bases and J 2 bases, leaving 12 bases between the germline ends. Germline V lookup: CDR1 MNHNY, CDR2 SVGAGI (reference sequence). There are 14 residues in the CDR3. The CDR3 here is CASSWLQSAYEQYF. DNA for the CDR3: TGTGCCAGCAGTTGGCTACAAAGCGCCTACGAGCAGTACTTC.